The present entry profiles one T cell receptor (beta chain) with its context. What it recognizes is unknown. This CDR3 region has 14 residues. J lost 3 bases, V lost 3 bases, and 3 bases had no gene match. Germline CDR1 and CDR2: SGHNT and YYREEE (reference sequence). The source of the sample is a study of cytomegalovirus exposure and HLA in healthy donors. Study details: The same platform was used for the 110 or so validation repertoires and the roughly 720 first-cohort repertoires, a later analysis reported.

Study-wide findings and caveats: TCR clusters originating in the first cohort tended to co-occur in the roughly 120 validation repertoires, according to a later analysis. Some public TCRs appeared in many individuals, while most sequences were rare.

TCRdb's copy holds only in-frame clones and misses some; the assay was immunoSEQ multiplex PCR. The table has tens of thousands of clones, approximately 86% seen once. The TCR was taken from a young man in good health and CMV-seronegative. Specimen: PBMCs. J is TRBJ1-1 and V is TRBV5-4; 9 bases fit TRBD1. The DNA of the CDR3 is TGTGCCAGCAGCTACGACAGGGGGGACACTGAAGCTTTCTTT. This translates into CASSYDRGDTEAFF.